This TCR beta chain was retrieved from a study of T cell clones after liver transplantation. Turning to the study itself: HCV positivity affected three of eight recipients; the rest lacked autoimmune or viral indications. Subjects received no induction therapy and standard immunosuppression until randomization at 12-24 months post-transplant.

The data were produced by immunoSEQ multiplex PCR, yet TCRdb's version contains in-frame clones alone and is incomplete. The sample contains about 4,800 clones, roughly 27% of which appear only once. Sequencing of dividing CFSE-low cells from the MLR defined alloreactive TCRbeta sequences. Graft donor PBMCs, splenocytes, lymph-node cells, or third-party PBMCs stimulated pre-transplant recipient cells. V lost 3 bases, J lost 3 bases, and 20 bases lay in between. Per the germline V gene, CDR1 is MGHRA and CDR2 is YSYEKL. The CDR3 has 18 amino acids. This clone counts as medium-sized. What it binds is unknown.

The clonotype originates from a human patient who received a liver transplant. Some T cells here may be from the graft donor. The rearrangement links TRBV4-1 to TRBJ1-4; D call uncertain. Sequenced sample: CD4+ T cells from cultured PBMCs. The CDR3 here is CASSHPRAATKANEKLFF. DNA of the CDR3: TGCGCCAGCAGCCACCCCCGGGCAGCCACAAAGGCTAATGAAAAACTGTTTTTT.